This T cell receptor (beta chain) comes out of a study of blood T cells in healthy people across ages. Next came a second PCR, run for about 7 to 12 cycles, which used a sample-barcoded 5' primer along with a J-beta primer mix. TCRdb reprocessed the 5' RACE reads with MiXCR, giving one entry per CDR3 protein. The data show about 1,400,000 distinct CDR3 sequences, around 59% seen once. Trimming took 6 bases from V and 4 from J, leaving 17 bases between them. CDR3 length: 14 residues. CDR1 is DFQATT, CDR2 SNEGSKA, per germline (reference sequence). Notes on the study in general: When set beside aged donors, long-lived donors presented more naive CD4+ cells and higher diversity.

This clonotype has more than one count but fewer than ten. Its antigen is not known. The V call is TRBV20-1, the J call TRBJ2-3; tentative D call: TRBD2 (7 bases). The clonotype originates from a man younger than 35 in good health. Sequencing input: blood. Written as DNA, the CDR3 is TGCAGTGCAATAAGGGGGGGTTCAGCAGATACGCAGTATTTT. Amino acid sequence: CSAIRGGSADTQYF.